Shown below are 25 T cell receptor beta chains from a single sample sequenced in a study of T cells in Graves' hyperthyroidism and ophthalmopathy. Amplified TCR beta CDR3 regions came from RNA transcripts. Primed by the HTBI set, a first-round RT-PCR was run on the TCR CDR3. From the multiplex PCR reads, TCRdb called clonotypes with MiXCR, one entry per CDR3 protein. The repertoire consists of some 570,000 distinct CDR3 sequences, with more than 13% occurring once and the leading ten covering around 7%. The sequenced sample consisted of blood. These receptors all come from a woman in her late teens or twenties with Graves' ophthalmopathy.

This clonotype was observed a handful of times. The chain employs TRBV10-1 and TRBJ2-1; TRBD1 matches 9 bases. This CDR3 has 11 amino acids. V was clipped by 7 bases and J by 10 bases; unmatched bases: 2. CDR1 and CDR2 (germline): WNHNN, SYGVQD (reference sequence). The DNA of the CDR3 is TGCGCCAGCAATGACAGGGGGGAGCAGTTCTTC. This gives the protein CASNDRGEQFF.

The chain couples TRBV18 to TRBJ2-1, with no clear D. CDR1 is KGHSH and CDR2 is LQKENI in the germline V gene. Trimming left V 0 bases short and J 3 bases short, with 6 bases between. The CDR3 spans 14 residues. CDR3 DNA sequence: TGTGCCAGCTCACCACCAGCCTTCTACAATGAGCAGTTCTTC. This encodes CASSPPAFYNEQFF. Complete variable domain (other parts from reference TRBV18 and TRBJ2-1): NAGVMQNPRHLVRRRGQEARLRCSPMKGHSHVYWYRQLPEEGLKFMVYLQKENIIDESGMPKERFSAEFPKEGPSILRIQQVVRGDSAAYFCASSPPAFYNEQFFGPGTRLTVL.

This clonotype was counted ten times or more. The V gene is TRBV2, the J gene TRBJ1-4; TRBD1 aligns across 7 bases. CDR1 and CDR2 (germline): SNHLY, FYNNEI. The CDR3 has 14 residues. The ends lost 6 bases at V and 10 bases at J; junction bases unmatched: 11. The CDR3 bases are TGTGCCAGCAGAGGGGGACAGCCCGGAGGAAAACTGTTTTTT. Its protein product is CASRGGQPGGKLFF.

The sample holds many counts of this clonotype. V and J are TRBV20-1 and TRBJ2-1; 16 nucleotides match TRBD2. V was pared by 3 bases and J by 2 bases, with 13 bases of the junction left unmatched. The CDR3 is 20 amino acids. Germline lookup yields CDR1 DFQATT and CDR2 SNEGSKA (reference sequence). The CDR3 is CSARLIPGLAGGPTYNEQFF. The DNA of the CDR3 is TGCAGTGCTAGGCTTATCCCGGGACTAGCGGGAGGGCCCACCTACAATGAGCAGTTCTTC.

In this sample, this clonotype turned up many times. The chain recombines TRBV24-1 with TRBJ2-1; TRBD2 is a possible D gene (6 bases). This CDR3 is 16 amino acids long. V gave up 4 bases and J gave up 6 bases, with 18 bases separating them. The germline V gene has CDR1 KGHDR and CDR2 SFDVKD. This CDR3 reads CATSDHPGLASNEQFF. CDR3 bases: TGTGCCACCAGTGACCACCCGGGACTCGCGTCCAATGAGCAGTTCTTC.

A few counts support this clonotype. This chain joins TRBV4-1 and TRBJ2-7; D may correspond to TRBD1 or TRBD2 (5 bases each). V lost 0 bases and J lost 3, with 9 bases in between. The CDR3 runs to 14 residues. CDR1 and CDR2 from the germline V gene are MGHRA and YSYEKL. The CDR3 bases are TGCGCCAGCAGCCAAGAGAAGGGGAGCTACGAGCAGTACTTC. Translated: CASSQEKGSYEQYF.

The table lists this clonotype with many counts. The chain carries TRBV20-1 and TRBJ2-3, with 8 bases identical to TRBD2. This CDR3 has 15 amino acids. The ends lost 4 bases at V and 6 bases at J; junction bases unmatched: 12. The germline V gene has CDR1 DFQATT and CDR2 SNEGSKA (reference sequence). CDR3 protein: CSATWTSLKGDTQYF. As DNA, the CDR3 is TGCAGTGCTACGTGGACTAGCCTCAAGGGGGATACGCAGTATTTT.

Many counts were recorded for this clonotype. This rearrangement joins TRBV7-6 to TRBJ2-7; perhaps TRBD2 as D (6 bases). Per the germline V gene, CDR1 is SGHVS and CDR2 is FNYEAQ. Between the trimmed V and J ends, which lost 3 bases and 4 bases, there was a span of 16 bases. This CDR3 spans 15 amino acids. CDR3 nucleotides: TGTGCCAGCAGCTTGTCGCTAGCGTCAGATTACGAGCAGTACTTC. The encoded protein is CASSLSLASDYEQYF. Filled out from reference TRBV7-6 and TRBJ2-7, the complete variable domain reads GAGVSQSPRYKVTKRGQDVALRCDPISGHVSLYWYRQALGQGPEFLTYFNYEAQQDKSGLPNDRFSAERPEGSISTLTIQRTEQRDSAMYRCASSLSLASDYEQYFGPGTRLTVT.

This clonotype came up many times. The chain uses TRBV20-1 and TRBJ2-1; 9 nucleotides agree with TRBD1. The CDR3 has 16 residues. The germline gives CDR1 DFQATT, CDR2 SNEGSKA (reference sequence). The junction had 13 bases not matched to a gene; V was cut back by 6 bases and J by 4 bases. In DNA form, the CDR3 reads TGCAGTGCCGTCCCGGGACAGGGTCCCTCATACAATGAGCAGTTCTTC. Protein product: CSAVPGQGPSYNEQFF.

The gene calls are TRBV5-1 and TRBJ2-2; no clear D gene. V was trimmed by 4 bases and J by 2 bases, leaving 12 bases between them. The CDR3 spans 15 residues. Germline CDR1 and CDR2: SGHRS and YFSETQ. The CDR3 here is CASSPGPDNTGELFF. CDR3 coding DNA: TGCGCCAGCAGCCCCGGCCCTGATAACACCGGGGAGCTGTTTTTT. Together with reference TRBV5-1 and TRBJ2-2, the CDR3 gives the full variable domain: KAGVTQTPRYLIKTRGQQVTLSCSPISGHRSVSWYQQTPGQGLQFLFEYFSETQRNKGNFPGRFSGRQFSNSRSEMNVSTLELGDSALYLCASSPGPDNTGELFFGEGSRLTVL.

The genes are TRBV4-1 and TRBJ1-5, with 7 bases that match TRBD1. The CDR3 covers 18 residues. V was clipped by 0 bases and J by 0 bases; unmatched bases: 8. Germline-derived CDR1 and CDR2 are MGHRA and YSYEKL. This CDR3 reads CASSQDSNRGDSNQPQHF. As DNA, the CDR3 is TGCGCCAGCAGCCAAGATTCTAACAGGGGAGATAGCAATCAGCCCCAGCATTTT.

The sample holds many counts of this clonotype. The rearrangement links TRBV5-1 to TRBJ2-2; no clear D gene. The ends were cut back, 4 bases at V and 7 bases at J, with 11 bases in the middle. The CDR3 runs to 13 residues. In germline, CDR1 is SGHRS, CDR2 YFSETQ. The CDR3 DNA reads TGCGCCAGCAGCCTCCGGGCGGACGGGGAGCTGTTTTTT. Amino acids: CASSLRADGELFF.

This clonotype was picked up one time. CDR3 DNA sequence: TGCAGTGCCGCCAACTATGGGGTTTACGAGCAGTACTTC. Translation gives CSAANYGVYEQYF. The rearrangement joins TRBV20-1 to TRBJ2-7; D remains ambiguous. The CDR3 runs to 13 residues. Trimming cost V 6 bases and J 4 bases, with 16 bases left between them. Per germline, CDR1 DFQATT and CDR2 SNEGSKA (reference sequence).

The CDR3 DNA sequence: TGCAGCGTTGTAAGGACCAACAATGAGCAGTTCTTC. Amino acids: CSVVRTNNEQFF. This chain connects TRBV29-1 to TRBJ2-1; D ambiguous. Looked up from germline, CDR1 is SQVTM and CDR2 is ANQGSEA. V was clipped by 4 bases and J by 5 bases, with 9 bases between them. The CDR3 contains 12 residues.

This clonotype was seen repeatedly, ten times or more. The chain links TRBV3-1 to TRBJ1-2; a possible D gene is TRBD1 (6 bases). The CDR3 totals 16 residues. V lost 3 bases and J lost 1, with 15 bases in between. Germline V lookup: CDR1 LGHDT, CDR2 YNNKEL (reference sequence). DNA for the CDR3: TGTGCCAGCAGCCACTTCGGGACACCGGATAACTATGGCTACACCTTC. This translates into CASSHFGTPDNYGYTF.

This clonotype was detected ten times or more. CDR3 sequence (DNA): TGTGCCTGGACCGACCCTGGTAGGGGATATGAAAAACTGTTTTTT. Residues: CAWTDPGRGYEKLFF. This chain uses TRBV30 with TRBJ1-4; TRBD1 might be the D (5 bases). Germline-derived CDR1 and CDR2 are GTSNPN and SVGIG (reference sequence). V dropped 4 bases and J dropped 6 bases, with 18 bases sitting between them. This CDR3 is 15 amino acids long.

This clonotype was observed at least ten times. The chain uses TRBV11-3 and TRBJ2-3; D remains ambiguous. This CDR3 contains 13 residues. The V and J ends lost 4 bases and 5 bases respectively, with 10 bases between them. The germline V gene has CDR1 SGHNT and CDR2 YENEEA. The CDR3 DNA is TGTGCCAGCAGCTCCCCCCCGGTAGATACGCAGTATTTT. Amino acids: CASSSPPVDTQYF.

This clonotype was seen many times. V is TRBV7-9 and J is TRBJ2-3, with 9 bases identical to TRBD1. The CDR3 length is 15 residues. V was clipped by 8 bases and J by 5 bases; unmatched bases: 11. From germline, CDR1 is SEHNR and CDR2 FQNEAQ (reference sequence). In DNA, the CDR3 is TGTGCCAGCGGGGCCACAGGGGGCCCCAGAGATACGCAGTATTTT. Protein product: CASGATGGPRDTQYF.

In this sample, this clonotype turned up many times. J is TRBJ2-1 and V is TRBV30; no reliable D call. Germline values: CDR1 GTSNPN, CDR2 SVGIG (reference sequence). The V gene lost 0 bases and the J gene lost 3 bases, with 12 bases spanning the gap. The CDR3 has 15 residues. The CDR3 spells CAWSVLSSFYNEQFF. In DNA form, the CDR3 reads TGTGCCTGGAGTGTACTGAGCTCCTTCTACAATGAGCAGTTCTTC.

V gene TRBV19 combines with J gene TRBJ2-6; D unclear. The CDR3 consists of 15 residues. From germline, CDR1 is LNHDA and CDR2 SQIVND (reference sequence). V was pared by 3 bases and J by 0 bases, with 6 bases between. CDR3 loop: CASSIGSSGANVLTF. The DNA of the CDR3 is TGTGCCAGTAGTATCGGCAGCTCTGGGGCCAACGTCCTGACTTTC.

This clonotype was seen at least ten times. The chain couples TRBV30 to TRBJ2-2; D remains ambiguous. Per the germline V gene, CDR1 is GTSNPN and CDR2 is SVGIG (reference sequence). The germline V and J ends were trimmed by 4 bases and 5 bases, with 5 bases remaining between them. The CDR3 covers 11 residues. Here the CDR3 reads CAWIGTGELFF. CDR3 DNA: TGTGCCTGGATCGGTACCGGGGAGCTGTTTTTT.

This chain connects TRBV4-1 to TRBJ1-2, with D perhaps TRBD1 (5 bases). The germline V and J ends were trimmed by 0 bases and 7 bases, with 12 bases remaining between them. Germline CDR1 and CDR2: MGHRA and YSYEKL. The CDR3 extends over 14 amino acids. CDR3 sequence: CASSQEQGTRGYTF. CDR3 coding DNA: TGCGCCAGCAGCCAAGAGCAGGGTACGCGTGGCTACACCTTC.

This clonotype showed up many times. The chain has TRBV7-2 and TRBJ1-2; 7 nucleotides line up with TRBD1. The trim removed 1 base at V and 4 bases at J, leaving 6 bases unmatched. The V gene's germline CDR1 is SGHTA and CDR2 FQGNSA. The CDR3 consists of 15 residues. DNA of the CDR3: TGTGCCAGCAGCTTAGAACAGGGGATACCCTATGGCTACACCTTC. Translated: CASSLEQGIPYGYTF.

V and J are TRBV4-3 and TRBJ1-5; a possible D gene is TRBD1 (5 bases). The CDR3 has 17 residues. Per the germline V gene, CDR1 is LGHNA and CDR2 is YSLEER. The ends were cut back, 0 bases at V and 5 bases at J, with 17 bases in the middle. The CDR3 spells CASSQDPLSGYYQPQHF. CDR3 sequence (DNA): TGCGCCAGCAGCCAAGATCCCCTTTCAGGGTACTATCAGCCCCAGCATTTT.

This clonotype was recorded many times. This chain links TRBV20-1 with TRBJ2-7; 7 bases are a match to TRBD2. CDR3 size: 16 residues. The J segment lost 1 base and the V segment lost 2 bases, leaving 11 bases of the junction unmatched. In germline, CDR1 is DFQATT, CDR2 SNEGSKA (reference sequence). The CDR3 reads CSARPPLAETSYEQYF. The CDR3 DNA sequence: TGCAGTGCTAGACCCCCCCTAGCGGAGACATCCTACGAGCAGTACTTC.